The clone carrying this T cell receptor (beta chain) has a handful of counts. What it recognizes is unknown. The data originate from a study of T-cell reconstitution after alpha-beta-depleted transplantation in children. For TCRbeta, the library was prepared with unique molecular identifiers. In TCRdb, the PCR reads were re-called with MiXCR into one record per CDR3 protein. The sample records about 980,000 distinct CDR3 sequences, about 31% being singletons. Germline lookup yields CDR1 DFQATT and CDR2 SNEGSKA (reference sequence). CDR3 size: 14 residues. Trimming took off 2 bases at V and 1 base at J, with 9 bases between the two ends. General study findings and limits: It was newly produced T cells that mostly accounted for T-cell counts and diversity one year after transplant.

The sample consisted of PBMCs, mostly from graft donor cells, taken 360 days after TCRalphabeta/CD19-depleted stem cell transplant. V and J are TRBV20-1 and TRBJ1-5; D gene ambiguous. The origin of this receptor is a boy under three years old who had a stem cell transplant for SCID, so the T cells may come from the graft donor. The CDR3 sequence is CSARIGQSNQPQHF. CDR3 bases: TGCAGTGCTAGAATAGGCCAGAGCAATCAGCCCCAGCATTTT.